Shown below are 27 T cell receptor beta chains from a single sample sequenced in a study of neoadjuvant anti-PD-1 for oral cavity cancer. Sequenced by immunoSEQ multiplex PCR; TCRdb stores in-frame clones only, minus some. This sample yields approximately 16,000 clones, of which around two thirds are seen a single time; under 3% belongs to the top ten. The source material was PBMCs, sampled before nivolumab (anti-PD-1) treatment. All receptors come from a person aged 35-79 years with oral cavity squamous cell carcinoma.

This clone qualifies as medium-sized. The J gene is TRBJ2-1, the V gene TRBV30; 7 bases map to TRBD2. Per the germline V gene, CDR1 is GTSNPN and CDR2 is SVGIG (reference sequence). The CDR3 has 15 amino acids. Trimming cost V 1 base and J 4 bases; bases outside gene matches: 7. The CDR3 is CAWSAGTTPYNEQFF. In DNA, the CDR3 is TGTGCCTGGAGTGCCGGGACTACCCCATACAATGAGCAGTTCTTC. The full variable domain, with the rest looked up from reference TRBV30 and TRBJ2-1, is SQTIHQWPATLVQPVGSPLSLECTVEGTSNPNLYWYRQAAGRGLQLLFYSVGIGQISSEVPQNLSASRPQDRQFILSSKKLLLSDSGFYLCAWSAGTTPYNEQFFGPGTRLTVL.

CDR3 residues: CASRGGFGNQPQHF. DNA for the CDR3: TGTGCCAGCAGAGGGGGGTTTGGCAATCAGCCCCAGCATTTT. The chain links TRBV2 to TRBJ1-5, with D possibly being TRBD1 (6 bases). CDR1 SNHLY and CDR2 FYNNEI come from the germline V gene. This CDR3 is 14 amino acids long. Trimming removed 6 bases at V and 2 bases at J, with 11 bases between.

This chain joins TRBV29-1 and TRBJ2-5, with D unclear. The CDR3 spans 12 residues. V lost 1 base and J lost 5, with 8 bases in between. The germline V gene has CDR1 SQVTM and CDR2 ANQGSEA. In DNA, the CDR3 is TGCAGCGTTGAAGCAGGTGGGGAGACCCAGTACTTC. Translating it yields CSVEAGGETQYF.

This clone has more than one count but fewer than ten. J is TRBJ1-1 and V is TRBV29-1; D is unresolved. Germline V gives CDR1 SQVTM, CDR2 ANQGSEA. The CDR3 runs 13 residues. V shed 7 bases and J shed 2 bases, with 14 bases lying between them. This CDR3 reads CSAAGSLNTEAFF. CDR3 bases: TGCAGCGCCGCCGGTTCTTTAAACACTGAAGCTTTCTTT.

The rearrangement uses TRBV5-1 and TRBJ2-6, with 10 bases identical to TRBD1. CDR1 and CDR2 (germline): SGHRS, YFSETQ. J lost 2 bases, V lost 3 bases, and 8 bases had no gene match. The CDR3 sequence is 18 residues long. CDR3 in amino acids: CASSWSDRGTAGANVLTF. As DNA, the CDR3 is TGCGCCAGCAGCTGGTCGGACAGGGGGACTGCTGGGGCCAACGTCCTGACTTTC. Full variable domain (remainder filled in from reference TRBV5-1 and TRBJ2-6): KAGVTQTPRYLIKTRGQQVTLSCSPISGHRSVSWYQQTPGQGLQFLFEYFSETQRNKGNFPGRFSGRQFSNSRSEMNVSTLELGDSALYLCASSWSDRGTAGANVLTFGAGSRLTVL.

The V call is TRBV2, the J call TRBJ2-2, with D unclear. The CDR3 sequence is 12 residues long. The V gene's germline CDR1 is SNHLY and CDR2 FYNNEI. V dropped 4 bases and J dropped 3 bases, with 3 bases sitting between them. This chain's CDR3 is CASSGYTGELFF. The CDR3 DNA follows: TGTGCCAGCAGTGGGTACACCGGGGAGCTGTTTTTT.

The chain recombines TRBV19 with TRBJ1-5; D is possibly TRBD1 (5 bases). V lost 6 bases and J 3 bases, leaving 15 bases between the germline ends. In germline, CDR1 is LNHDA, CDR2 SQIVND (reference sequence). The CDR3 covers 15 residues. The CDR3 bases are TGTGCCAGTAGCCCTCTTGGGGGGAACAATCAGCCCCAGCATTTT. Translation gives CASSPLGGNNQPQHF.

The chain uses TRBV6-1 and TRBJ2-1, with TRBD2 as a possible D gene (6 bases). V was cut by 8 bases and J by 4 bases, with 12 bases left in between. Germline CDR1 MNHNS, CDR2 SASEGT. The CDR3 runs 13 residues. CDR3 nucleotides: TGTGCCAGCGGACTGGGACTTTACAATGAGCAGTTCTTC. Its protein product is CASGLGLYNEQFF.

This sequence joins TRBV5-6 and TRBJ1-3; D gene uncertain. Germline loops: CDR1 SGHDT, CDR2 YYEEEE. CDR3 length: 14 residues. The ends were cut back, 4 bases at V and 0 bases at J, with 8 bases in the middle. For the CDR3, the DNA is TGTGCCAGCAGCACAGCGCTCTCTGGAAACACCATATATTTT. The encoded protein is CASSTALSGNTIYF.

The chain is built from TRBV15 and TRBJ1-1, with D possibly matching TRBD1 (5 bases). There are 13 residues in the CDR3. The V gene's germline CDR1 is LNHNV and CDR2 YYDKDF (reference sequence). Trimming stripped 5 bases from V and 12 bases from J, with 19 bases between. CDR3 protein: CATSQAARTPTFF. For the CDR3, the DNA is TGTGCCACCAGCCAAGCAGCGCGGACACCGACTTTCTTT. The whole variable domain, filled in from reference TRBV15 and TRBJ1-1, reads DAMVIQNPRYQVTQFGKPVTLSCSQTLNHNVMYWYQQKSSQAPKLLFHYYDKDFNNEADTPDNFQSRRPNTSFCFLDIRSPGLGDTAMYLCATSQAARTPTFFGQGTRLTVV.

The J gene is TRBJ2-5, the V gene TRBV6-5; no definite D call. This CDR3 contains 11 residues. Germline V gene lookup returns CDR1 MNHEY and CDR2 SVGAGI. V was clipped by 3 bases and J by 5 bases, with 4 bases between them. The CDR3 DNA reads TGTGCCAGCAGTTATTTGGAGACCCAGTACTTC. Its translation: CASSYLETQYF.

The rearrangement uses TRBV29-1 and TRBJ1-2; D unclear. V was clipped by 4 bases and J by 6 bases, with 6 bases between them. Germline values: CDR1 SQVTM, CDR2 ANQGSEA. The CDR3 sequence is 10 residues long. The CDR3 reads CSVGTDGYTF. CDR3 nucleotide sequence: TGCAGCGTTGGGACCGATGGCTACACCTTC.

This clone turned up a few times. This rearrangement joins TRBV30 to TRBJ1-2; D gene uncertain. The V gene's germline CDR1 is GTSNPN and CDR2 SVGIG (reference sequence). The CDR3 extends over 11 amino acids. Deletions cut 4 bases from V and 10 bases from J, with 13 bases between. The CDR3 protein is CAWNKNPLYTF. CDR3 sequence (DNA): TGTGCCTGGAACAAGAACCCTCTCTACACCTTC.

The CDR3 protein is CASSSGQKYGYTF. CDR3 nucleotides: TGTGCCAGCAGTTCCGGACAGAAATATGGCTACACCTTC. The chain couples TRBV28 to TRBJ1-2; perhaps TRBD1 as D (6 bases). V lost 4 bases and J 5 bases, leaving 11 bases between the germline ends. CDR1 MDHEN and CDR2 SYDVKM come from the germline V gene. The CDR3 is made up of 13 amino acids.

The chain combines TRBV27 with TRBJ2-7, with 8 bases fitting TRBD1. CDR3 length: 14 amino acids. Germline lookup yields CDR1 MNHEY and CDR2 SMNVEV (reference sequence). Trimming took 6 bases from V and 4 from J; bases not matched to a gene: 8. CDR3 loop: CASREDRAVYEQYF. The CDR3, as DNA: TGTGCCAGCAGGGAGGACAGGGCGGTTTACGAGCAGTACTTC.

DNA for the CDR3: TGTGCCAGCAGCTTTCAACTCGGACAGGGTTCCGGGGAGCTGTTTTTT. Its translation is CASSFQLGQGSGELFF. This chain joins TRBV7-6 and TRBJ2-2; TRBD1 matches at 8 bases. CDR3 length equals 16 residues. V gave up 3 bases and J gave up 6 bases; unmatched junction bases: 9. Per the germline V gene, CDR1 is SGHVS and CDR2 is FNYEAQ.

The V gene is TRBV12-2, the J gene TRBJ2-7; the table's D call, TRBD2, was not checked against the DNA. TRBV12-2 constitutes a pseudogene. The CDR3 runs to 17 residues. The CDR3 nucleotides are TGTGCAAGTCGCCCAAGGAGGATACTAGCGGGGCCCTACGAGCAGTACTTC. It yields the protein CASRPRRILAGPYEQYF.

The gene calls are TRBV15 and TRBJ2-3; D might be TRBD2 (6 bases). V lost 4 bases to trimming and J lost 2 bases, with 13 bases between them. Germline lookup yields CDR1 LNHNV and CDR2 YYDKDF (reference sequence). The CDR3 is made up of 15 amino acids. This chain's CDR3 is CATSTSGHFTDTQYF. The CDR3 region has the DNA TGTGCCACCAGCACCAGCGGGCATTTCACAGATACGCAGTATTTT.

The chain uses TRBV28 and TRBJ1-2; 7 bases are shared with TRBD1. The germline V gene encodes CDR1 MDHEN and CDR2 SYDVKM. V was pared by 7 bases and J by 4 bases, with 9 bases of the junction left unmatched. The CDR3 consists of 14 residues. The CDR3 bases are TGTGCCAGCACCCCGGACAGGAGTAGCTATGGCTACACCTTC. The encoded protein is CASTPDRSSYGYTF.

The chain has TRBV19 and TRBJ2-1; 12 bases match TRBD1. Trimming cost V 5 bases and J 0 bases; bases outside gene matches: 8. The germline CDR1 and CDR2 sequences are LNHDA and SQIVND (reference sequence). The CDR3 is 18 residues long. CDR3 in DNA: TGTGCCAGTAGTCCGGGACAGGGGGCTGAACGCTCCTACAATGAGCAGTTCTTC. Translated: CASSPGQGAERSYNEQFF. Looking up the rest from reference TRBV19 and TRBJ2-1 gives the full variable domain: DGGITQSPKYLFRKEGQNVTLSCEQNLNHDAMYWYRQDPGQGLRLIYYSQIVNDFQKGDIAEGYSVSREKKESFPLTVTSAQKNPTAFYLCASSPGQGAERSYNEQFFGPGTRLTVL.

The rearrangement joins TRBV5-1 to TRBJ1-5, with a possible D match to TRBD1 (5 bases). V was pared by 0 bases and J by 7 bases, with 14 bases between. Germline values: CDR1 SGHRS, CDR2 YFSETQ. The CDR3 is 15 residues long. CDR3 loop: CASSLDGGGRQPQHF. CDR3 nucleotides: TGCGCCAGCAGCTTGGATGGGGGAGGGAGACAGCCCCAGCATTTT.

The chain combines TRBV11-2 with TRBJ1-1; D is uncertain. The V end lost 6 bases, the J end lost 1 base, and 9 bases lay between the germline ends. The CDR3 extends over 13 amino acids. From germline, CDR1 is SGHAT and CDR2 FQNNGV. Written as DNA, the CDR3 is TGTGCCAGCAGTTCTGGGCCGAACACTGAAGCTTTCTTT. Protein sequence: CASSSGPNTEAFF.

This chain links TRBV7-8 with TRBJ2-7, with TRBD2 as a possible D gene (6 bases). The CDR3 is 14 amino acids. Germline lookup yields CDR1 SGHVS and CDR2 FQNEAQ. The V gene lost 4 bases and the J gene lost 1 base, with 11 bases spanning the gap. CDR3 sequence: CASSYQAGSYEQYF. The CDR3 coding sequence is TGTGCCAGCAGCTACCAAGCGGGTTCCTACGAGCAGTACTTC.

This clone was counted only a few times. The V and J genes are TRBV7-2 and TRBJ2-5; D may correspond to TRBD1 or TRBD2 (5 bases each). Looked up from germline, CDR1 is SGHTA and CDR2 is FQGNSA. V was pared by 5 bases and J by 4 bases, with 11 bases between. There are 13 residues in the CDR3. CDR3 in amino acids: CASSLGAVETQYF. The DNA of the CDR3 is TGTGCCAGCAGCCTCGGGGCAGTAGAGACCCAGTACTTC. The whole variable domain, remainder taken from reference TRBV7-2 and TRBJ2-5, is GAGVSQSPSNKVTEKGKDVELRCDPISGHTALYWYRQSLGQGLEFLIYFQGNSAPDKSGLPSDRFSAERTGGSVSTLTIQRTQQEDSAVYLCASSLGAVETQYFGPGTRLLVL.

This clone was observed a handful of times. V usage is TRBV2 and J usage is TRBJ2-7; 7 bases line up with TRBD1. This CDR3 has 14 residues. J lost 4 bases, V lost 7 bases, and 10 bases had no gene match. CDR1 and CDR2 from the germline V gene are SNHLY and FYNNEI. In DNA form, the CDR3 reads TGTGCCAGCAAGAGGACAGGACCTCTTTACGAGCAGTACTTC. Translation gives CASKRTGPLYEQYF. Together with reference TRBV2 and TRBJ2-7, the CDR3 gives the full variable domain: EPEVTQTPSHQVTQMGQEVILRCVPISNHLYFYWYRQILGQKVEFLVSFYNNEISEKSEIFDDQFSVERPDGSNFTLKIRSTKLEDSAMYFCASKRTGPLYEQYFGPGTRLTVT.

The chain links TRBV7-3 to TRBJ2-5, with D perhaps matching TRBD1 (5 bases). From germline, CDR1 is SGHTA and CDR2 FQGTGA. Trimming left V 5 bases short and J 3 bases short, with 10 bases between. The CDR3 length is 13 residues. The DNA for the CDR3 is TGTGCCAGCAGCCGAGACAGAGAAGAGACCCAGTACTTC. Its protein is CASSRDREETQYF.

This clone has more than one count but fewer than ten. The chain has TRBV19 and TRBJ2-3; D remains ambiguous. Germline V gene sequence: CDR1 LNHDA, CDR2 SQIVND (reference sequence). With 8 bases removed from V and 4 bases from J, the gap between germline ends came to 7 bases. This CDR3 spans 11 amino acids. CDR3 residues: CASRGADTQYF. Written as DNA, the CDR3 is TGTGCCAGTCGTGGGGCAGATACGCAGTATTTT.